The next 2 T cell receptor beta chains were all read from a single sample in a study of CD8+ T cells in alopecia areata. Treatment given: oral pan-JAK inhibitor, 5-10 mg twice daily. Punch biopsies of lesional scalp, plus peripheral blood, were taken from alopecia areata patients. After isolation, RNA underwent reverse transcription to generate cDNA as the sequencing template. Using immunoSEQ multiplex PCR, the repertoire was profiled, and TCRdb retains in-frame clones only, with some absent. The data hold nearly 7,000 clones, with around 70% observed a single time. The specimen was skin, collected at week 4, from a patient treated with tofacitinib. Receptors were obtained from a human donor with alopecia areata.

This sequence joins TRBV6-5 and TRBJ2-2; 10 bases map to TRBD2. Germline CDR1 is MNHEY and CDR2 is SVGAGI. The V and J ends lost 8 bases and 4 bases, in that order; junction bases with no gene match: 4. The CDR3 is 14 residues long. The CDR3 bases are TGTGCCAGCTTGCGACTAGCGGGCACCGGGGAGCTGTTTTTT. Its translation: CASLRLAGTGELFF.

This chain links TRBV29-1 with TRBJ2-7, with D unresolved. The CDR3 consists of 13 residues. Germline V gene sequence: CDR1 SQVTM, CDR2 ANQGSEA. The germline V and J ends were trimmed by 1 base and 0 bases, with 7 bases remaining between them. In DNA, the CDR3 is TGCAGCGTTGAAGTTGACCTCTCCTACGAGCAGTACTTC. Its protein product is CSVEVDLSYEQYF.